The 8 T cell receptor beta chains listed next were all sequenced from one sample in a study of T-cell memory formation after mild COVID-19. TCRdb independently ran MiXCR on the 5' RACE reads; one entry per CDR3 protein. The table records about 600,000 distinct CDR3 sequences, 20% to 25% of them present only once. The sequencing sample was made of PBMCs or a T cell subset sorted from them (not recorded which). Every receptor here comes from an adult woman who had mild COVID-19 (a few samples of this study predate the infection). Cell type and time point are not known.

This clonotype was seen repeatedly, ten times or more. The chain is built from TRBV3-1 and TRBJ1-3; D ambiguous. The CDR3 is 15 amino acids. Trimming took off 0 bases at V and 3 bases at J, with 9 bases between the two ends. Germline-derived CDR1 and CDR2 are LGHDT and YNNKEL (reference sequence). For the CDR3, the DNA is TGTGCCAGCAGCCAAGATCGCGGTGTTGGAAACACCATATATTTT. Translated, it gives CASSQDRGVGNTIYF. Full variable domain (remainder filled in from reference TRBV3-1 and TRBJ1-3): DTAVSQTPKYLVTQMGNDKSIKCEQNLGHDTMYWYKQDSKKFLKIMFSYNNKELIINETVPNRFSPKSPDKAHLNLHINSLELGDSAVYFCASSQDRGVGNTIYFGEGSWLTVV.

V usage is TRBV20-1 and J usage is TRBJ2-4; 12 bases line up with TRBD1. There are 15 residues in the CDR3. Losses at the gene ends were 2 bases for V and 16 bases for J; bases not matched to a gene: 15. CDR1 and CDR2 (germline): DFQATT, SNEGSKA (reference sequence). Written as DNA, the CDR3 is TGCAGTGCTAGATACCGGGACAGGGGGCTGTCGGATACTTACTTC. It encodes CSARYRDRGLSDTYF.

This clonotype turned up a few times. V gene TRBV30 combines with J gene TRBJ1-2; maybe TRBD1 (6 bases). CDR1 and CDR2 (germline): GTSNPN, SVGIG (reference sequence). The CDR3 spans 14 residues. Between the trimmed V and J ends, which lost 0 bases and 2 bases, there was a span of 10 bases. The DNA of the CDR3 is TGTGCCTGGAGTGTACGGACAGCGAACTATGGCTACACCTTC. Translated: CAWSVRTANYGYTF.

This clonotype was seen a few times. The V gene is TRBV5-1, the J gene TRBJ2-5; D is unresolved. CDR1 and CDR2 (germline): SGHRS, YFSETQ. This CDR3 comprises 14 residues. Trimming took off 2 bases at V and 2 bases at J, with 10 bases between the two ends. This CDR3 is CASSFKPGQETQYF. DNA of the CDR3: TGCGCCAGCAGCTTTAAGCCAGGACAAGAGACCCAGTACTTC.

The DNA of the CDR3 is TGCGCCAGCAGCTCCAAACTGGGAGCTAACTATGGCTACACCTTC. Protein: CASSSKLGANYGYTF. The V call is TRBV5-1, the J call TRBJ1-2; D is uncertain. Deletions cut 3 bases from V and 0 bases from J, with 12 bases between. The CDR3 length is 15 residues. CDR1 is SGHRS and CDR2 is YFSETQ in the germline V gene.

The rearrangement joins TRBV20-1 to TRBJ2-3, with 10 bases aligning to TRBD2. With 5 bases clipped from V and 3 bases from J, the junction kept 5 bases outside the gene matches. Germline V gene data show CDR1 as DFQATT and CDR2 as SNEGSKA (reference sequence). The CDR3 consists of 14 residues. The CDR3 region is CSARLAGVTDTQYF. The CDR3 DNA reads TGCAGTGCTCGGCTAGCGGGGGTGACAGATACGCAGTATTTT.

The V gene is TRBV4-1, the J gene TRBJ2-2; D tentatively reads TRBD1 or TRBD2 (5 bases each). The germline V gene encodes CDR1 MGHRA and CDR2 YSYEKL. The CDR3 loop spans 13 amino acids. V lost 4 bases to trimming and J lost 7 bases, with 10 bases between them. The CDR3 sequence: CASSLGTYGELFF. CDR3 bases: TGCGCCAGCAGCCTCGGGACGTACGGGGAGCTGTTTTTT.

This clonotype was seen more than once but under ten times. V is TRBV7-3 and J is TRBJ2-1, with 12 bases aligning to TRBD2. Germline values: CDR1 SGHTA, CDR2 FQGTGA. V shed 2 bases, J shed 1 base, and the junction held 9 bases outside the gene matches. This CDR3 has 19 amino acids. The CDR3 reads CASSLGLAGGPRSYNEQFF. CDR3 in DNA: TGTGCCAGCAGCTTAGGGCTAGCGGGGGGGCCTCGGTCCTACAATGAGCAGTTCTTC.